The entry below describes one T cell receptor beta chain. What it binds is unknown. The V end was cut by 2 bases, the J end by 1 base, with 14 bases between. Germline V gives CDR1 MDHEN, CDR2 SYDVKM. The CDR3 extends over 17 amino acids. TCRdb's copy holds only in-frame clones and misses some; the assay was immunoSEQ multiplex PCR. The profile shows fewer than 150,000 clones, over 85% of them singletons. This record comes from a study of T cell responses to AZD1222 COVID-19 vaccine. Study summary: Timing groups of about 4 and about 12 weeks for second doses were pooled. Findings and caveats of the study: The sample set comprised mostly white British donors with more females, and clonal diversity was possibly underestimated.

The material sequenced was peripheral blood, taken on day 0 of AZD1222 vaccination. The chain combines TRBV28 with TRBJ1-4, with D possibly matching TRBD1 (5 bases). The clonotype originates from an adult in good health. CDR3 loop: CASSLTLAGVTNEKLFF. CDR3 nucleotide sequence: TGTGCCAGCAGTTTAACCCTCGCGGGGGTAACTAATGAAAAACTGTTTTTT.